The next 10 T cell receptor beta chains were all read from a single sample in a study of blood T cell repertoires in COVID-19. TCRdb keeps only in-frame clones here, not all; method: immunoSEQ multiplex PCR. The sample consists of more than 200,000 clones, 65% to 85% of them appearing once. What was sequenced was PBMCs or T cells enriched from blood (not recorded which). The receptors shown here come from a woman aged 40 to 55 with acute COVID-19.

This clone was seen once. The chain links TRBV28 to TRBJ1-4, with 7 bases aligning to TRBD1. Per the germline V gene, CDR1 is MDHEN and CDR2 is SYDVKM. This CDR3 is 13 amino acids long. With 5 bases clipped from V and 8 bases from J, the junction kept 5 bases outside the gene matches. Here the CDR3 reads CASSPPDREKLFF. DNA of the CDR3: TGTGCCAGCAGTCCCCCGGACAGGGAAAAACTGTTTTTT.

This clone was recorded once. This chain connects TRBV5-8 to TRBJ1-4, with 10 positions matching TRBD1. CDR1 is SGHTS, CDR2 YDEGEE, per germline. The CDR3 is 17 residues long. V lost 3 bases and J lost 7; bases outside the gene matches: 12. The CDR3 DNA is TGTGCCAGCAGCTCCAATCACGGGACAGGGGACACTGAAAAACTGTTTTTT. Amino acids: CASSSNHGTGDTEKLFF.

This chain uses TRBV20-1 with TRBJ2-1; 9 bases agree with TRBD2. The trim removed 3 bases at V and 0 bases at J, leaving 3 bases unmatched. This CDR3 region has 15 residues. Germline V CDR1 and CDR2: DFQATT, SNEGSKA (reference sequence). The CDR3 coding sequence is TGCAGTGCTAGTAGCGGGAGTAGCTCCTACAATGAGCAGTTCTTC. It is translated as CSASSGSSSYNEQFF.

This chain connects TRBV3-1 (or the pseudogene TRBV3-2) to TRBJ1-4; D call uncertain. The germline V gene has CDR1 LGHDT and CDR2 YNNKEL (reference sequence). The CDR3 has 13 amino acids. Trimming removed 2 bases at V and 7 bases at J, with 8 bases between. CDR3 in DNA: TGTGCCAGCAGCCAACTTCGAGGTGAAAAACTGTTTTTT. Amino acid sequence: CASSQLRGEKLFF.

The chain employs TRBV5-1 and TRBJ2-5, with 7 bases fitting TRBD1. The CDR3 runs 15 residues. V lost 4 bases to trimming and J lost 3 bases; unmatched junction nucleotides: 9. Germline CDR1 and CDR2: SGHRS and YFSETQ. In nucleotides, the CDR3 is TGCGCCAGCAGCCTCACCGGGACAGAAGAAGAGACCCAGTACTTC. Its translation is CASSLTGTEEETQYF.

The V and J genes are TRBV27 and TRBJ2-7; 15 bases align to TRBD2. The J segment lost 3 bases and the V segment lost 1 base, leaving 7 bases of the junction unmatched. This CDR3 spans 18 amino acids. The germline V gene has CDR1 MNHEY and CDR2 SMNVEV (reference sequence). The CDR3 sequence: CASSLFGLAGGPGYEQYF. In DNA, the CDR3 is TGTGCCAGCAGTTTATTCGGACTAGCGGGAGGGCCGGGCTACGAGCAGTACTTC.

A note on this clone: Other nucleotide sequences from this sample produce the same CDR3. As DNA, the CDR3 is TGTGCCAGTAGTATCCCGGGTATTAACTATGGCTACACCTTC. The encoded protein is CASSIPGINYGYTF. V gene TRBV19 combines with J gene TRBJ1-2; no firm D call. Between the trimmed V and J ends, which lost 3 bases and 1 base, there was a span of 9 bases. This CDR3 contains 14 residues. From germline, CDR1 is LNHDA and CDR2 SQIVND (reference sequence).

CDR3 loop: CASSIGQGDQPQHF. The DNA for the CDR3 is TGTGCCAGCAGCATTGGACAGGGGGATCAGCCCCAGCATTTT. The chain has TRBV5-4 and TRBJ1-5, with 10 bases matching TRBD1. The CDR3 consists of 14 residues. The germline V gene has CDR1 SGHNT and CDR2 YYREEE (reference sequence). The V segment lost 4 bases and the J segment 5 bases; nucleotides outside the gene matches: 3.

V gene TRBV29-1 combines with J gene TRBJ2-1, with 11 bases matching TRBD2. The CDR3 has 17 residues. After removal of 3 bases from V and 0 bases from J, the junction contained 7 bases not matched to a gene. Looked up from germline, CDR1 is SQVTM and CDR2 is ANQGSEA. CDR3 sequence: CSVELLAGGTSYNEQFF. CDR3 coding DNA: TGCAGCGTTGAGCTGCTAGCGGGGGGAACCTCCTACAATGAGCAGTTCTTC.

V is TRBV6-2 or TRBV6-3 and J is TRBJ1-5, with D tentatively TRBD1 (6 bases). The CDR3 consists of 19 residues. Trimming cost V 0 bases and J 0 bases, with 18 bases left between them. Germline V gene lookup returns CDR1 MNHEY and CDR2 SVGEGT. CDR3 DNA: TGTGCCAGCAGTTACTCGCAACGAGGCAGGGGTTATAGCAATCAGCCCCAGCATTTT. Protein: CASSYSQRGRGYSNQPQHF.